This T cell receptor beta chain was profiled in a study of blood T cell repertoires in COVID-19. The CDR3 runs to 16 residues. V lost 0 bases and J lost 8, with 17 bases in between. Per the original data handling: Amplification with reference gene primers provided the estimates of nucleated cell counts. The table came from immunoSEQ multiplex PCR; TCRdb's copy has only in-frame clones and leaves some out. From that table come the V and J calls and clone size; the DNA was used to work out D and trimming. The sample lists tens of thousands of clones, approximately 80% occurring once. The source of this sequence is a human donor in a cohort sampled during active COVID-19. Sequenced sample: peripheral blood. The V call is TRBV5-3, the J call TRBJ1-4; possibly TRBD1 for D (6 bases). Being an ORF, TRBV5-3 has a function that is uncertain. CDR3 nucleotides: TGTGCCAGAAGCTTGGCCTCGGGACAATTAGGAGAAAAACTGTTTTTT. Translated, it gives CARSLASGQLGEKLFF.